A selection of T cell receptor beta chains follows, all from one sample in a study of blood T cell repertoires in COVID-19. Here immunoSEQ multiplex PCR was the method, and the copy in TCRdb shows in-frame clones only, minus some. The table shows fewer than 90,000 clones, with roughly 80% occurring only once. Sequencing input: peripheral blood. These receptor sequences come from a human donor in a cohort sampled during active COVID-19. The CDR3 runs from the conserved cysteine through the conserved F or W. Each record gives: V gene, clone size, J gene, D gene, CDR3 DNA, CDR3 protein. D genes are given only for firm matches. Not all rows give a size; the values are once, few, many and, for expanded clones, a class.

TRBV6-5	.	TRBJ1-4	.	TGTGCCAGCCGGCGGGGCGCTAATGAAAAACTGTTTTTT	CASRRGANEKLFF
TRBV7-2	many	TRBJ2-7	TRBD1	TGTGCCAGCAGCTTAAGGGACAGGGAGGCCAGGAGCTCCTACGAGCAGTACTTC	CASSLRDREARSSYEQYF
TRBV7-9	.	TRBJ1-2	TRBD1	TGTGCCAGCAGCCTGGACAGGAGCTATGGCTACACCTTC	CASSLDRSYGYTF
TRBV19	.	TRBJ1-2	TRBD1	TGTGCCAGTAGCCCACAGGGGAGGCATGGCTACACCTTC	CASSPQGRHGYTF
TRBV27	.	TRBJ2-5	TRBD1	TGTGCCAGCAGTTCCCTCCGGGACAGGGAAAGGGAGACCCAGTACTTC	CASSSLRDRERETQYF
TRBV5-1	.	TRBJ2-7	TRBD1	TGCGCCAGTAAAGGGGACAGCACCACCTACGAGCAGTACTTC	CASKGDSTTYEQYF
TRBV5-1	.	TRBJ2-7	TRBD2	TGCGCCAGCAGGAGACTAGCGGGAGGGTCTGCCGACGAGCAGTACTTC	CASRRLAGGSADEQYF
TRBV7-9	.	TRBJ1-3	TRBD1	TGTGCCAGCAGCTTAGCCGGGACAGTATCTGGAAACACCATATATTTT	CASSLAGTVSGNTIYF
TRBV10-3	.	TRBJ2-7	.	TGTGCCATCAGCGCACCGGGACAATACGAGCAGTACTTC	CAISAPGQYEQYF
TRBV28	.	TRBJ2-7	.	TGTGCCAGCAGTTTTTCGGTATACGAGCAGTACTTC	CASSFSVYEQYF
TRBV27	.	TRBJ1-4	TRBD1	TGTGCCAGCAGGAGGGGCAGGGGGCAGGAAAAACTGTTTTTT	CASRRGRGQEKLFF
TRBV10-3	few	TRBJ2-1	TRBD2	TGTGCCATCGTGGGGACTAGCGGGACTGAGCAGTTCTTC	CAIVGTSGTEQFF
TRBV30	.	TRBJ1-4	TRBD1	TGTGCCTGGGGACAGGGGAATGAAAAACTGTTTTTT	CAWGQGNEKLFF
TRBV3-1/TRBV3-2	.	TRBJ2-7	TRBD1	TGTGCCAGCAGCGAAGGGACAGGAGGGTACGAGCAGTACTTC	CASSEGTGGYEQYF
TRBV6-6	.	TRBJ1-1	TRBD1	TGTGCCAGCAGCTTCAGGGGGTCGAACACTGAAGCTTTCTTT	CASSFRGSNTEAFF
TRBV19	.	TRBJ2-3	TRBD2	TGTGCCAGTAGTAGACTAGCGGTTACGGCTAGCACAGATACGCAGTATTTT	CASSRLAVTASTDTQYF
TRBV5-4	.	TRBJ2-1	TRBD2	TGTGCCAGCAGTCAAGGGACCCGCTGGGAGGGTGAGCAGTTCTTC	CASSQGTRWEGEQFF
TRBV28	few	TRBJ1-2	TRBD1	TGTGCCAGCAGTCTTCCGGGACAGGCGACTTTTGGCTACACCTTC	CASSLPGQATFGYTF
TRBV7-8	few	TRBJ2-4	.	TGTGCCAGCAGCCCAGACAGAATAGGGCGTCTAGCCAAAAACATTCAGTACTTC	CASSPDRIGRLAKNIQYF
TRBV28	.	TRBJ1-3	.	TGTACCAGCAGCACCGGACATACTGGAAACACCATATATTTT	CTSSTGHTGNTIYF
TRBV11-2	few	TRBJ2-1	TRBD2	TGTGCCTCCAGAGGGCTAGCGGGACGTAATGAGCAGTTCTTC	CASRGLAGRNEQFF
TRBV9	.	TRBJ1-6	.	TGTGCCAGCAGCGACACTGGGCAGGGCAATTCACCCCTCCACTTT	CASSDTGQGNSPLHF
TRBV28	few	TRBJ1-2	.	TGTGCCAGCAGCCTCCCTCGGATTACTAATGGCTACACCTTC	CASSLPRITNGYTF
TRBV5-1	.	TRBJ2-2	TRBD2	TGCGCCAGCAGCCAGCAAGGCGGGAGGGGCACCGGGGAGCTGTTTTTT	CASSQQGGRGTGELFF
TRBV25-1	few	TRBJ2-7	.	TGTGCCAGCTCCAACACAGGGCAATTAGGCTTC	CASSNTGQLGF
TRBV5-1	.	TRBJ2-3	.	TGCGCCAGCAGGCTGACACCGTGGAACACAGATACGCAGTATTTT	CASRLTPWNTDTQYF
TRBV6-2/TRBV6-3	.	TRBJ2-3	TRBD2	TGTGCCAGCAGCAACCGTCTAGCGGGACCCACAGATACGCAGTATTTT	CASSNRLAGPTDTQYF
TRBV28	few	TRBJ1-3	TRBD1	TGTGCCAGCAGTCGGCCTTTCACGGGACAGATAAACACCATATATTTT	CASSRPFTGQINTIYF
TRBV20-1	.	TRBJ2-7	TRBD2	TGCAGTATAGCGGGAGATTACGAGCAGTACTTC	CSIAGDYEQYF
TRBV29-1	once	TRBJ2-5	.	TGCAGCGGGAACGGAGGGACCCGGGAGACCCAGTACTTC	CSGNGGTRETQYF
TRBV29-1	.	TRBJ1-1	.	TGCAGCGCCGGGAACACTGAAGCTTTCTTT	CSAGNTEAFF
TRBV18	.	TRBJ1-3	.	TGTGCCAGCTCACCACAGGAAGGGAGCTCTGGAAACACCATATATTTT	CASSPQEGSSGNTIYF
TRBV9	once	TRBJ2-2	.	TGTGCCAGCAGCGTAGTGGTGACAGGAGGCGGGGAGCTGTTTTTT	CASSVVVTGGGELFF
TRBV11-1	.	TRBJ2-5	.	TGTGCCAGCAGCTTATATGAGACCCAGTACTTC	CASSLYETQYF
TRBV3-1/TRBV3-2	.	TRBJ2-1	TRBD2	TGTGCCAGCAGCCCGGGACTAGCAAGTAGAATCTTC	CASSPGLASRIF
TRBV4-3	.	TRBJ1-1	TRBD1	TGCGCCAGCAGCCAGACCGGGACAGGGAGAGCTTTCTTT	CASSQTGTGRAFF
TRBV28	few	TRBJ1-2	.	TGTGCCAGCAGTTCGAGTTTTGGTATGGATGGCTACACCTTC	CASSSSFGMDGYTF